These 16 T cell receptor beta chains came from one sample sequenced in a study of radiation and T cells in renal cell carcinoma (dated by TCRdb to the early 2020s). The library was produced with the immunoSEQ multiplex PCR assay. TCRdb holds this immuneACCESS table with in-frame rearrangements only. Some clones are missing; in checked studies, unresolved V genes explain under half, and the rest has no known cause. A total of about 150,000 clones appear in this sample, about nine tenths of them only once. The ten largest make up around 4.1% of the sample. What this sample's time point label stands for: baseline pretreatment blood. The sample's treatment or condition label is to be understood as: 15 Gy SBRT to primary tumor, nephrectomy 4 weeks later. Material: blood, obtained from a patient whose treatment included radiotherapy and nephrectomy. The receptors originated from an older woman with renal cell carcinoma.

The chain has TRBV7-2 and TRBJ1-6; D unclear. Germline values: CDR1 SGHTA, CDR2 FQGNSA. The CDR3 covers 16 residues. V was shortened by 0 bases and J by 5 bases, with 11 bases between the two germline ends. CDR3 coding DNA: TGTGCCAGCAGCTTAGCGGCGGCAGACAATAATTCACCCCTCCACTTT. It codes for CASSLAAADNNSPLHF. Using reference TRBV7-2 and TRBJ1-6 for the parts outside the CDR3, the full variable domain is GAGVSQSPSNKVTEKGKDVELRCDPISGHTALYWYRQSLGQGLEFLIYFQGNSAPDKSGLPSDRFSAERTGGSVSTLTIQRTQQEDSAVYLCASSLAAADNNSPLHFGNGTRLTVT.

The chain joins TRBV7-2 to TRBJ2-2; a weak D match, TRBD2 (6 bases). Trimming removed 1 base from V and 6 bases from J, with 9 bases in between. The V gene's germline CDR1 is SGHTA and CDR2 FQGNSA. The CDR3 consists of 14 residues. CDR3 nucleotides: TGTGCCAGCAGCTTAGATAGCGGCTCCGGGGAGCTGTTTTTT. Translation: CASSLDSGSGELFF.

The chain is built from TRBV10-3 and TRBJ2-4; no clear D gene. Germline CDR1 reads ENHRY; CDR2 reads SYGVKD. This CDR3 is built from 12 residues. The V gene lost 7 bases and the J gene lost 0 bases, with 4 bases spanning the gap. CDR3 amino acids: CAITGAKNIQYF. The CDR3 DNA sequence: TGTGCCATCACGGGAGCCAAAAACATTCAGTACTTC.

V is TRBV7-9 and J is TRBJ1-4, with D uncertain. CDR1 is SEHNR, CDR2 FQNEAQ, per germline (reference sequence). V was shortened by 1 base and J by 4 bases, with 7 bases between the two germline ends. The length of the CDR3 is 14 residues. The CDR3 DNA reads TGTGCCAGCAGCTTAGGTTCCCATAATGAAAAACTGTTTTTT. Translating it yields CASSLGSHNEKLFF.

V usage is TRBV6-1 and J usage is TRBJ2-2; 11 bases align to TRBD1. CDR1 and CDR2 (germline): MNHNS, SASEGT. The V gene end was trimmed by 3 bases and the J gene end by 5 bases; junction bases not matched to a gene: 5. The CDR3 covers 16 residues. CDR3 residues: CASSDWTGGSTGELFF. As DNA, the CDR3 is TGTGCCAGCAGTGACTGGACAGGGGGCAGTACCGGGGAGCTGTTTTTT.

A few counts support this clone. V and J are TRBV19 and TRBJ1-6; the D is unclear. V lost 4 bases to trimming and J lost 14 bases, with 12 bases between them. The CDR3 contains 12 residues. Germline values: CDR1 LNHDA, CDR2 SQIVND (reference sequence). The CDR3 bases are TGTGCCAGTAGTACCGGCTCCTCAGCCCTCCACTTT. Translating gives CASSTGSSALHF.

CDR3 sequence (DNA): TGCGCCAGCAGACCGGGGACAGGCGGGGGGTACTATGGCTACACCTTC. Amino acid sequence: CASRPGTGGGYYGYTF. The chain couples TRBV10-2 to TRBJ1-2; 8 bases are a match to TRBD1. With 6 bases clipped from V and 3 bases from J, the junction kept 12 bases outside the gene matches. This CDR3 spans 16 amino acids. Germline-derived CDR1 and CDR2 are WSHSY and SAAADI.

V gene TRBV5-5 combines with J gene TRBJ1-2; D ambiguous. Trimming stripped 0 bases from V and 2 bases from J, with 5 bases between. This CDR3 has 13 amino acids. The germline gives CDR1 SGHKS, CDR2 YYEKEE (reference sequence). The CDR3 loop reads CASSLEPNYGYTF. CDR3 DNA: TGTGCCAGCAGCTTGGAGCCGAACTATGGCTACACCTTC.

The J gene is TRBJ1-2, the V gene TRBV13, with D possibly being TRBD1 (5 bases). Germline-derived CDR1 and CDR2 are PRHDT and FYEKMQ (reference sequence). The length of the CDR3 is 13 residues. The V end was cut by 5 bases, the J end by 7 bases, with 14 bases between. The CDR3 DNA reads TGTGCCAGCAGCGCGGGACTCCCGGGTGGCTACACCTTC. Its protein product is CASSAGLPGGYTF.

The V call is TRBV23-1, the J call TRBJ1-2, with D uncertain. TRBV23-1 qualifies as an ORF whose function is uncertain. The CDR3 contains 15 residues. V was clipped by 2 bases and J by 4 bases, with 14 bases between them. The DNA for the CDR3 is TGCGCCAGCAGTCAAATATCGGGGAAAATCTATGGCTACACCTTC. Translated: CASSQISGKIYGYTF.

The chain joins TRBV7-9 to TRBJ1-4, with unresolved D. Trimming took off 6 bases at V and 6 bases at J, with 11 bases between the two ends. The CDR3 is 13 amino acids. CDR1 is SEHNR, CDR2 FQNEAQ, per germline (reference sequence). The CDR3 sequence: CASSKGGHEKLFF. DNA of the CDR3: TGTGCCAGCAGTAAGGGCGGACATGAAAAACTGTTTTTT.

The rearrangement joins TRBV6-1 to TRBJ2-2; 7 bases are a match to TRBD1. This CDR3 has 13 amino acids. Losses at the gene ends were 5 bases for V and 6 bases for J; bases not matched to a gene: 3. Germline V gene sequence: CDR1 MNHNS, CDR2 SASEGT. Here the CDR3 reads CASSRQGSGELFF. The CDR3 nucleotides read TGTGCCAGCAGTAGACAGGGTTCCGGGGAGCTGTTTTTT.

The CDR3 spells CASSSSAIEAFF. The DNA for the CDR3 is TGTGCCAGCAGCTCATCGGCCATTGAAGCTTTCTTT. The chain couples TRBV7-9 to TRBJ1-1; D ambiguous. Trimming took off 4 bases at V and 7 bases at J, with 10 bases between the two ends. The CDR3 is 12 residues long. CDR1 is SEHNR, CDR2 FQNEAQ, per germline (reference sequence).

The rearrangement joins TRBV5-4 to TRBJ2-3; 11 bases line up with TRBD2. V trimming: 3 bases; J trimming: 4 bases; junction bases outside the gene matches: 10. This CDR3 is built from 17 residues. From germline, CDR1 is SGHNT and CDR2 YYREEE (reference sequence). CDR3 protein: CASSYPRVAGGSDTQYF. CDR3 nucleotide sequence: TGTGCCAGCAGCTACCCCAGAGTAGCGGGGGGGTCAGATACGCAGTATTTT.

The chain links TRBV28 to TRBJ1-6; possible D gene TRBD1, 6 bases. The V and J ends lost 8 bases and 5 bases respectively, with 10 bases between them. The CDR3 length is 13 residues. Germline V gene sequence: CDR1 MDHEN, CDR2 SYDVKM. CDR3 coding DNA: TGTGCCAGCCTGGGACATCATAATTCACCCCTCCACTTT. This gives the protein CASLGHHNSPLHF.

The chain employs TRBV30 and TRBJ1-1, with D possibly matching TRBD1 (5 bases). This CDR3 is 14 amino acids long. Per the germline V gene, CDR1 is GTSNPN and CDR2 is SVGIG (reference sequence). Between the trimmed V and J ends, which lost 4 bases and 4 bases, there was a span of 16 bases. CDR3 in DNA: TGTGCCTGGACAGGAGCAGGGAGGAGCACTGAAGCTTTCTTT. It yields the protein CAWTGAGRSTEAFF.